Following are 21 T cell receptor beta chains from one sample sequenced in a study of T-cell memory formation after mild COVID-19. TCRdb analysed the 5' RACE reads with MiXCR anew, one entry per CDR3 protein. In the table there are roughly 250,000 distinct CDR3 sequences, roughly 17% of which are singletons. Sequenced input: PBMCs or a T cell subset sorted from them (not recorded which). The receptors stem from a man aged 18 to 30 who had mild COVID-19 (a few samples of this study predate the infection). Cell type and time point are not known.

The chain couples TRBV27 to TRBJ2-5, with D unclear. The CDR3 runs to 15 residues. Trimming took 3 bases from V and 2 from J, leaving 13 bases between them. Germline V gives CDR1 MNHEY, CDR2 SMNVEV (reference sequence). The CDR3 is CASSLTLSLQETQYF. CDR3 DNA: TGTGCCAGCAGTTTGACCCTTTCTCTGCAAGAGACCCAGTACTTC.

This clonotype was seen at least ten times. The chain uses TRBV12-3 or TRBV12-4 and TRBJ1-1; D perhaps matches TRBD1 (5 bases). The CDR3 extends over 11 amino acids. The V end was cut by 6 bases, the J end by 6 bases, with 8 bases between. This CDR3 reads CASSRGPEAFF. CDR3 in DNA: TGTGCCAGCAGCCGGGGCCCTGAAGCTTTCTTT.

The chain couples TRBV6-1 to TRBJ2-1; D possibly uses TRBD1 or TRBD2 (6 bases each). The V gene's germline CDR1 is MNHNS and CDR2 SASEGT. V lost 1 base to trimming and J lost 2 bases, with 15 bases between them. This CDR3 spans 17 amino acids. CDR3 nucleotide sequence: TGTGCCAGCAGTGAAGACTCTAGAGGGGGGACCTACAATGAGCAGTTCTTC. This codes for CASSEDSRGGTYNEQFF.

At least ten counts were recorded for this clonotype. The gene calls are TRBV9 and TRBJ2-5, with D unclear. Trimming took off 0 bases at V and 1 base at J, with 10 bases between the two ends. Germline V gene sequence: CDR1 SGDLS, CDR2 YYNGEE. The CDR3 runs to 15 residues. CDR3 in amino acids: CASSVGVVGQETQYF. The CDR3 nucleotides read TGTGCCAGCAGCGTAGGGGTAGTGGGCCAAGAGACCCAGTACTTC.

This chain uses TRBV20-1 with TRBJ1-2, with TRBD1 as a possible D gene (6 bases). The CDR3 is 12 amino acids. Germline V lookup: CDR1 DFQATT, CDR2 SNEGSKA (reference sequence). The ends were cut back, 6 bases at V and 3 bases at J, with 11 bases in the middle. DNA of the CDR3: TGCAGTGCCTGGGACACCGACTATGGCTACACCTTC. Translated: CSAWDTDYGYTF.

The V gene is TRBV10-3, the J gene TRBJ1-1; D is perhaps TRBD1 (5 bases). The CDR3 covers 15 residues. Germline CDR1 ENHRY, CDR2 SYGVKD. Trimming shortened V by 6 bases and J by 1 base, and 15 bases separated the two germline ends. CDR3 sequence: CAISPTGRPNTEAFF. The CDR3, as DNA: TGTGCCATCAGCCCAACGGGACGGCCGAACACTGAAGCTTTCTTT.

J is TRBJ1-5 and V is TRBV6-5, with 8 bases matching TRBD1. There are 16 residues in the CDR3. J lost 3 bases, V lost 4 bases, and 8 bases had no gene match. The V gene's germline CDR1 is MNHEY and CDR2 SVGAGI. This CDR3 is CASSWNAGGTNQPQHF. CDR3 DNA: TGTGCCAGCAGTTGGAACGCAGGGGGCACCAATCAGCCCCAGCATTTT.

The chain carries TRBV20-1 and TRBJ1-2; tentatively, D is TRBD1 (6 bases). From germline, CDR1 is DFQATT and CDR2 SNEGSKA (reference sequence). This CDR3 region has 15 residues. Trimming cost V 3 bases and J 2 bases, with 16 bases left between them. CDR3 sequence reads: CSASLFTQGNYGYTF. The CDR3 DNA reads as TGCAGTGCTAGCCTCTTTACCCAGGGGAACTATGGCTACACCTTC.

This clonotype was detected many times. This rearrangement joins TRBV6-2 or TRBV6-3 to TRBJ2-7, with D possibly TRBD2 on 6 matching bases. The CDR3 consists of 12 residues. V lost 0 bases to trimming and J lost 11 bases, with 11 bases between them. Germline assignment: CDR1 MNHEY and CDR2 SVGEGT. The CDR3 region is CASSYSRLAKYF. Written as DNA, the CDR3 is TGTGCCAGCAGTTACTCGCGGCTAGCGAAGTACTTC.

This clonotype has only a few counts. This chain uses TRBV3-1 with TRBJ1-2; 11 bases map to TRBD1. Germline CDR1 LGHDT, CDR2 YNNKEL (reference sequence). Unmatched junction bases numbered 5, after V lost 1 base and J lost 7 bases. This CDR3 is built from 15 residues. The CDR3 sequence is CASSQVRTGGRGYTF. In DNA, the CDR3 is TGTGCCAGCAGCCAAGTACGGACAGGGGGCCGTGGCTACACCTTC.

This clonotype was counted at least ten times. This sequence joins TRBV7-2 and TRBJ2-5; D might be TRBD2 (5 bases). The CDR3 has 14 residues. In germline, CDR1 is SGHTA, CDR2 FQGNSA. Trimming shortened V by 2 bases and J by 2 bases, and 9 bases separated the two germline ends. CDR3 sequence: CASSLNGGQETQYF. CDR3 nucleotide sequence: TGTGCCAGCAGCTTAAATGGAGGACAAGAGACCCAGTACTTC.

In this sample, this clonotype turned up a few times. This chain joins TRBV9 and TRBJ2-3, with D tentatively TRBD1 or TRBD2 (5 bases each). V lost 2 bases and J 2 bases, leaving 9 bases between the germline ends. Germline CDR1 reads SGDLS; CDR2 reads YYNGEE. This CDR3 comprises 14 residues. CDR3: CASSVGELTDTQYF. The CDR3 coding sequence is TGTGCCAGCAGCGTGGGGGAACTCACAGATACGCAGTATTTT. Together with reference TRBV9 and TRBJ2-3, the CDR3 gives the full variable domain: DSGVTQTPKHLITATGQRVTLRCSPRSGDLSVYWYQQSLDQGLQFLIQYYNGEERAKGNILERFSAQQFPDLHSELNLSSLELGDSALYFCASSVGELTDTQYFGPGTRLTVL.

At least ten counts were recorded for this clonotype. The chain has TRBV6-2 or TRBV6-3 and TRBJ2-7, with D hard to call. V was cut by 4 bases and J by 2 bases, with 12 bases left in between. The V gene's germline CDR1 is MNHEY and CDR2 SVGEGT. The CDR3 is 14 residues long. The CDR3 loop reads CASSSYMVPYEQYV. For the CDR3, the DNA is TGTGCCAGCAGTTCATACATGGTTCCCTACGAGCAGTACGTC.

The CDR3 DNA sequence: TGTGCCAGCAGCCAGGTCACTTGGTCGGAGCAGTACTTC. It yields the protein CASSQVTWSEQYF. V is TRBV3-1 and J is TRBJ2-7; unclear D gene. Trimming removed 3 bases from V and 7 bases from J, with 13 bases in between. Germline CDR1 reads LGHDT; CDR2 reads YNNKEL (reference sequence). The CDR3 is 13 amino acids.

The V call is TRBV3-1, the J call TRBJ2-1; D gene unclear. Germline V gene data show CDR1 as LGHDT and CDR2 as YNNKEL (reference sequence). The CDR3 loop spans 15 amino acids. The ends were cut back, 2 bases at V and 10 bases at J, with 18 bases in the middle. Here the CDR3 DNA reads TGTGCCAGCAGCCAACAGGATCCTACCTGGGGAGAGCAGTTCTTC. Protein sequence: CASSQQDPTWGEQFF.

This clonotype showed up just a few times. The chain links TRBV12-3 or TRBV12-4 to TRBJ1-2, with a tentative D call TRBD1 (6 bases). Trimming took off 4 bases at V and 3 bases at J, with 6 bases between the two ends. The CDR3 totals 12 residues. The CDR3 DNA reads as TGTGCCAGCAGTTGGACAGACTATGGCTACACCTTC. Amino acid sequence: CASSWTDYGYTF.

This clonotype showed up just a few times. This chain joins TRBV9 and TRBJ1-2, with unresolved D. This CDR3 region has 14 residues. Between the trimmed V and J ends, which lost 0 bases and 4 bases, there was a span of 10 bases. Germline values: CDR1 SGDLS, CDR2 YYNGEE. CDR3 DNA: TGTGCCAGCAGCGTAGACACGGTCCCCTATGGCTACACCTTC. Protein: CASSVDTVPYGYTF.

This clonotype was observed a handful of times. This rearrangement joins TRBV7-2 to TRBJ2-3; D unclear. Germline lookup yields CDR1 SGHTA and CDR2 FQGNSA. CDR3 size: 15 residues. V was cut by 2 bases and J by 0 bases, with 9 bases left in between. This CDR3 reads CASSLQATSTDTQYF. The CDR3 coding sequence is TGTGCCAGCAGCTTACAGGCCACTAGCACAGATACGCAGTATTTT.

J is TRBJ2-4 and V is TRBV9, with a weak D call TRBD1 (6 bases). Germline CDR1 reads SGDLS; CDR2 reads YYNGEE. Trimming took 6 bases from V and 0 from J, leaving 13 bases between them. The CDR3 spans 15 residues. The CDR3 DNA follows: TGTGCCAGCATTGGACAGAACTTAGCCAAAAACATTCAGTACTTC. It encodes CASIGQNLAKNIQYF.

The gene calls are TRBV3-1 and TRBJ1-1, with D possibly TRBD1 on 6 matching bases. V was cut by 6 bases and J by 4 bases, with 15 bases left in between. The CDR3 contains 14 residues. CDR1 LGHDT and CDR2 YNNKEL come from the germline V gene (reference sequence). The CDR3 sequence is CASSRSQGGTEAFF. The CDR3 nucleotides read TGTGCCAGCAGTCGGTCACAGGGAGGCACTGAAGCTTTCTTT.

The chain employs TRBV6-6 and TRBJ1-5; tentatively, D is TRBD1 (6 bases). The CDR3 spans 14 residues. V lost 7 bases, J lost 7 bases, and 17 bases lay in between. Germline assignment: CDR1 MNHNY and CDR2 SVGAGI (reference sequence). The CDR3 is CASTKIGGDQPQHF. The DNA of the CDR3 is TGTGCCAGCACCAAGATAGGGGGAGACCAGCCCCAGCATTTT.